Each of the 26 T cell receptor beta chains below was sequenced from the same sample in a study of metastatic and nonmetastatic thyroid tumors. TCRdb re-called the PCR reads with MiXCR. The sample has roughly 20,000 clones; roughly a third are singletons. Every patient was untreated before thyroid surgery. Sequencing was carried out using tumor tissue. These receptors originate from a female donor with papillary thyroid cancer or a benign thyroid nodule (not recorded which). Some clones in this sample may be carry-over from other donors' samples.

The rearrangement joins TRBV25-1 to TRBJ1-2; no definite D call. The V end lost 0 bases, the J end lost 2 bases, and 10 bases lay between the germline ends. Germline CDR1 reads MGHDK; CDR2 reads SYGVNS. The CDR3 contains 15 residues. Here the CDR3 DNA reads TGTGCCAGCAGTGAATACCGAGACCCGAACTATGGCTACACCTTC. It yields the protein CASSEYRDPNYGYTF.

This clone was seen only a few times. The CDR3 coding sequence is TGTGCCAGCAGACCCGGGACTAGCTCCGATGAGCAGTTCTTC. Amino acids: CASRPGTSSDEQFF. The rearrangement links TRBV12-3 or TRBV12-4 to TRBJ2-1; TRBD2 matches at 9 bases. This CDR3 spans 14 amino acids. Trimming took 6 bases from V and 8 from J; bases not matched to a gene: 8.

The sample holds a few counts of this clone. This chain's CDR3 is CAWSATSMNEQFF. In nucleotides, the CDR3 is TGTGCCTGGAGTGCGACTAGTATGAATGAGCAGTTCTTC. This rearrangement joins TRBV30 to TRBJ2-1, with D perhaps TRBD2 (6 bases). CDR1 is GTSNPN, CDR2 SVGIG, per germline (reference sequence). This CDR3 spans 13 amino acids. With 1 base removed from V and 7 bases from J, the gap between germline ends came to 11 bases.

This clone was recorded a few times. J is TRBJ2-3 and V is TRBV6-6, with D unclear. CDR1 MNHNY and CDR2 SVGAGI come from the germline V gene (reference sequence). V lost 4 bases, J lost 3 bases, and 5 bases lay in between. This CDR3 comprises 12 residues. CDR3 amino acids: CASSSGTDTQYF. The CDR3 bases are TGTGCCAGCAGTTCCGGGACAGATACGCAGTATTTT.

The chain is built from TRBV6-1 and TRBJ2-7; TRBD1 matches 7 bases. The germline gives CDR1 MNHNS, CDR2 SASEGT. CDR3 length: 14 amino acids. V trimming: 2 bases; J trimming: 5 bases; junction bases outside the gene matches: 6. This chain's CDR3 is CASSERGRVHEQYF. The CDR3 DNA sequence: TGTGCCAGCAGTGAAAGGGGGCGGGTTCACGAGCAGTACTTC.

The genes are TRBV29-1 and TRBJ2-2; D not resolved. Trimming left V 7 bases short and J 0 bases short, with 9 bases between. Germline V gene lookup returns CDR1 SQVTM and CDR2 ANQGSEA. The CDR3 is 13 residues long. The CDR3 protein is CSAGNANTGELFF. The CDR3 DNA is TGCAGCGCTGGAAACGCGAACACCGGGGAGCTGTTTTTT.

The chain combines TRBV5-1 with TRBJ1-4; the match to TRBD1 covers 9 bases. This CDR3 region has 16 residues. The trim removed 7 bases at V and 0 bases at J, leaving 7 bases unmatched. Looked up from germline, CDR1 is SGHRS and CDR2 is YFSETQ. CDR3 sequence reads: CASGWGQGATNEKLFF. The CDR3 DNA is TGCGCCAGCGGGTGGGGACAGGGCGCAACTAATGAAAAACTGTTTTTT. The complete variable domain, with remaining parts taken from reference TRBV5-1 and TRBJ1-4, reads KAGVTQTPRYLIKTRGQQVTLSCSPISGHRSVSWYQQTPGQGLQFLFEYFSETQRNKGNFPGRFSGRQFSNSRSEMNVSTLELGDSALYLCASGWGQGATNEKLFFGSGTQLSVL.

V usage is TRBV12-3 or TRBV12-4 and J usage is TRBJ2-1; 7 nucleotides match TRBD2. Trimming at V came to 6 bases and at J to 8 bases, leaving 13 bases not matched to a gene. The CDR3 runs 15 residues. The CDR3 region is CASSPDAGVKDEQFF. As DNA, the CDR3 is TGTGCCAGCAGCCCCGACGCGGGAGTCAAAGATGAGCAGTTCTTC.

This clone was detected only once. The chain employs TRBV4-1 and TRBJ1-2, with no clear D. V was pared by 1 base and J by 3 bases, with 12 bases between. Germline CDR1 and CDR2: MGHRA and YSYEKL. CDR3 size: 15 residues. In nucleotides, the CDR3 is TGCGCCAGCAGCCAAGTACCGGGATCTTACTATGGCTACACCTTC. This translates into CASSQVPGSYYGYTF.

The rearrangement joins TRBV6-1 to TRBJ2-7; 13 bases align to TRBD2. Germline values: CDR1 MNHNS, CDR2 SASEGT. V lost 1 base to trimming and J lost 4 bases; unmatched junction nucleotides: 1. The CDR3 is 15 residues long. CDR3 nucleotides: TGTGCCAGCAGTGAAGGGGGACTAGCGGGGTACGAGCAGTACTTC. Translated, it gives CASSEGGLAGYEQYF.

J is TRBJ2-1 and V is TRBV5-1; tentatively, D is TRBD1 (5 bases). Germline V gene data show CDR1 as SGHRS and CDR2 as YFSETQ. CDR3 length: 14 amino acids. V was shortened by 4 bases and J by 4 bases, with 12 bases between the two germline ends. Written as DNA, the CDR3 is TGCGCCAGCAGCCTGACACGACAGTACAATGAGCAGTTCTTC. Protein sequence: CASSLTRQYNEQFF.

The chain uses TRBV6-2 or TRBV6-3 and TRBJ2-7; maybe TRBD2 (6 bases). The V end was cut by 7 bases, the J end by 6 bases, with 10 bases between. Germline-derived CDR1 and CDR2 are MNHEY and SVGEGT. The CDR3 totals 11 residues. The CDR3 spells CASTLGGEQYF. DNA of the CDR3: TGTGCCAGCACCCTGGGGGGCGAGCAGTACTTC.

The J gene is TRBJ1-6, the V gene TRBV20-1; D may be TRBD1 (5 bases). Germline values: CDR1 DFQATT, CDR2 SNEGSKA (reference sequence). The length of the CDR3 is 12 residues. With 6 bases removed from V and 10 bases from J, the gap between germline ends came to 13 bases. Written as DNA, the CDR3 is TGCAGTGCCTTACGCGGGGACTCACCCCTCCACTTT. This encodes CSALRGDSPLHF.

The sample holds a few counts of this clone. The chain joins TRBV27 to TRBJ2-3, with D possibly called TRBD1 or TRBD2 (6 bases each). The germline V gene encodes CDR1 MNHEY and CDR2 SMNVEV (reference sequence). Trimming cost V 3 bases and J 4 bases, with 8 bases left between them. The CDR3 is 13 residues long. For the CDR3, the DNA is TGTGCCAGCAGTTTCGGGGGCGCAGATACGCAGTATTTT. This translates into CASSFGGADTQYF.

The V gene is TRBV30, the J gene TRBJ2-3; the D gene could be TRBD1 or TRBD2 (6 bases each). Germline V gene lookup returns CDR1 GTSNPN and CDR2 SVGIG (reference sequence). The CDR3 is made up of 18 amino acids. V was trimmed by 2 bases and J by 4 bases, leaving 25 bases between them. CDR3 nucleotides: TGTGCCTGGAGTATCAACCGTTGGGGGCGGGGCGGCGCAGATACGCAGTATTTT. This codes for CAWSINRWGRGGADTQYF.

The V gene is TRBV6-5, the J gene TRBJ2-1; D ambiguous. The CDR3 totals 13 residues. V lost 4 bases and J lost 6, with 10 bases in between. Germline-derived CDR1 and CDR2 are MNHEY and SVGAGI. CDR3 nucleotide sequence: TGTGCCAGCAGTTTTAGTAGAGGCAATGAGCAGTTCTTC. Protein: CASSFSRGNEQFF.

CDR3 in amino acids: CSARPGTSGGDTDTQYF. The DNA of the CDR3 is TGCAGTGCTAGACCCGGGACTAGCGGGGGGGACACAGATACGCAGTATTTT. The chain uses TRBV20-1 and TRBJ2-3; TRBD2 agrees at 16 bases. This CDR3 has 17 residues. Looked up from germline, CDR1 is DFQATT and CDR2 is SNEGSKA (reference sequence). Trimming took 2 bases from V and 2 from J; bases not matched to a gene: 4.

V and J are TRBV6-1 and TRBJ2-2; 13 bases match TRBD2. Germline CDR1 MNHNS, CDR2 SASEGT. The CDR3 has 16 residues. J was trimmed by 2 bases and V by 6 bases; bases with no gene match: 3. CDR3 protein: CASRGTSGVNTGELFF. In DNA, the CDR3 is TGTGCCAGCAGGGGGACTAGCGGGGTCAACACCGGGGAGCTGTTTTTT.

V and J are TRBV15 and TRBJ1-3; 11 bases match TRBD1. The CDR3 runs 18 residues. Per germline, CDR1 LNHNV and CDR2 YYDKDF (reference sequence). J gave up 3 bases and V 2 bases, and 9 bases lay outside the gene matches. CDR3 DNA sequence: TGTGCCACCAGCAGATATCGCCCCGGGACAGGGGGTGGAAACACCATATATTTT. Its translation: CATSRYRPGTGGGNTIYF.

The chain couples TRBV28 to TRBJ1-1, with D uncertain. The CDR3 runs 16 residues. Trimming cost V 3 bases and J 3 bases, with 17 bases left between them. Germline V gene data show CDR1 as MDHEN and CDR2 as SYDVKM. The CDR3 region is CASSFLSSAADTEAFF. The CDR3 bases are TGTGCCAGCAGTTTTCTTTCGAGCGCAGCGGACACTGAAGCTTTCTTT. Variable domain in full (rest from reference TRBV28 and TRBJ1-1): DVKVTQSSRYLVKRTGEKVFLECVQDMDHENMFWYRQDPGLGLRLIYFSYDVKMKEKGDIPEGYSVSREKKERFSLILESASTNQTSMYLCASSFLSSAADTEAFFGQGTRLTVV.

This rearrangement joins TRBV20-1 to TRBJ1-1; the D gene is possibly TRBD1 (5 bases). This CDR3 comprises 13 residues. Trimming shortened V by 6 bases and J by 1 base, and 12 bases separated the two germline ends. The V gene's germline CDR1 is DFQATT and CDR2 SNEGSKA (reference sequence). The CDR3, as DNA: TGCAGTGCAGTAAATACAGGGAACACTGAAGCTTTCTTT. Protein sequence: CSAVNTGNTEAFF.

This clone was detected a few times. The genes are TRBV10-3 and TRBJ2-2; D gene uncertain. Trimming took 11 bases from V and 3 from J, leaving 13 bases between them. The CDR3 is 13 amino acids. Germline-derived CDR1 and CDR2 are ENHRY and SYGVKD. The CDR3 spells CASKGFDTGELFF. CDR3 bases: TGTGCCTCCAAGGGATTTGACACCGGGGAGCTGTTTTTT.

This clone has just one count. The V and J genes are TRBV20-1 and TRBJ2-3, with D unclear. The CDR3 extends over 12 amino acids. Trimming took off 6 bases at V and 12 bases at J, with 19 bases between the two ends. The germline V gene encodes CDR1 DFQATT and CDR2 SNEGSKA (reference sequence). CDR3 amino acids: CSARLEPVLQYF. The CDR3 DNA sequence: TGCAGTGCCCGCCTCGAGCCGGTCCTCCAGTATTTT.

The CDR3 DNA sequence: TGCAGTGCTTTCGACAGGGTTAACTATGGCTACACCTTC. Amino acids: CSAFDRVNYGYTF. V usage is TRBV20-1 and J usage is TRBJ1-2; 7 nucleotides agree with TRBD1. From germline, CDR1 is DFQATT and CDR2 SNEGSKA (reference sequence). V lost 5 bases and J lost 1; bases outside the gene matches: 4. The CDR3 consists of 13 residues.

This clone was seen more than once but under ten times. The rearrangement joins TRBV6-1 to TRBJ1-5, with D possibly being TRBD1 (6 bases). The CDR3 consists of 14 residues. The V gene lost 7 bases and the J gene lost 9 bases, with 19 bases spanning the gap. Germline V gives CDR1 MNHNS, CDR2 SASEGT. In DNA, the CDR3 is TGTGCCAGCATGAAGGGGGATCGTTGGAGGCCCCAGCATTTT. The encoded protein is CASMKGDRWRPQHF.

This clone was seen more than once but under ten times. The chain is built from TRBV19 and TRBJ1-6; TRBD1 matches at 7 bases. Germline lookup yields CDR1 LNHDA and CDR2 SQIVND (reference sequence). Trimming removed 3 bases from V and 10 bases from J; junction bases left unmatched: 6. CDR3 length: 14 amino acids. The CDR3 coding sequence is TGTGCCAGTAGTATCGACAGGGAAGAATCACCCCTCCACTTT. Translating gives CASSIDREESPLHF. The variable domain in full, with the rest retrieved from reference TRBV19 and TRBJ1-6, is DGGITQSPKYLFRKEGQNVTLSCEQNLNHDAMYWYRQDPGQGLRLIYYSQIVNDFQKGDIAEGYSVSREKKESFPLTVTSAQKNPTAFYLCASSIDREESPLHFGNGTRLTVT.